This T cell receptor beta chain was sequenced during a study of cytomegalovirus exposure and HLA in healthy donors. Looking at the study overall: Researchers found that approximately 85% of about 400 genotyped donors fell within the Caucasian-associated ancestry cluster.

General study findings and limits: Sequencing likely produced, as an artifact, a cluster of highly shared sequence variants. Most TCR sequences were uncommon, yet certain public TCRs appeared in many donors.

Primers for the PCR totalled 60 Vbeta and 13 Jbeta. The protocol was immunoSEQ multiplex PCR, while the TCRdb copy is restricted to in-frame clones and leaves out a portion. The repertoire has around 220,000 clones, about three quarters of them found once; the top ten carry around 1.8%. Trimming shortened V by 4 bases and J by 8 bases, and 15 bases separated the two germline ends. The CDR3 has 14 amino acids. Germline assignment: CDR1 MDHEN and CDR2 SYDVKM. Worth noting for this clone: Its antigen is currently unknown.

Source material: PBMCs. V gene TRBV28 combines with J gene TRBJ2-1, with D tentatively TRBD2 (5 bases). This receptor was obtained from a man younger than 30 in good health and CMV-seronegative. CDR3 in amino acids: CASSSPGSTYEQFF. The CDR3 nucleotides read TGTGCCAGCAGTTCTCCGGGATCCACGTATGAGCAGTTCTTC. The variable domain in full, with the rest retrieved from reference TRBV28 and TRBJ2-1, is DVKVTQSSRYLVKRTGEKVFLECVQDMDHENMFWYRQDPGLGLRLIYFSYDVKMKEKGDIPEGYSVSREKKERFSLILESASTNQTSMYLCASSSPGSTYEQFFGPGTRLTVL.